A selection of T cell receptor beta chains follows, all from one sample in a study of PD-1 blockade in mismatch repair-deficient tumors. The protocol was immunoSEQ multiplex PCR, while the TCRdb copy is restricted to in-frame clones and leaves out a portion. Counted here are some 130,000 clones, roughly 90% occurring once; the ten biggest clones make up around 11%. The sample here was peripheral blood, taken approximately 72 weeks after starting pembrolizumab. These receptors came from an adult with mismatch repair-deficient cancer. CDR3s include the opening cysteine and the closing phenylalanine or tryptophan. D genes are given only for firm matches. Expanded clones are given a class, and other clones once, few, many or no size at all.

j_call clone_size v_call d_call cdr3_aa cdr3_nt
TRBJ2-5 once TRBV4-3 - CASSQEGWETQYF TGCGCCAGCAGCCAAGAAGGGTGGGAGACCCAGTACTTC
TRBJ2-7 - TRBV7-9 - CASSQDISYEQYF TGTGCCAGCAGCCAAGACATCTCCTACGAGCAGTACTTC
TRBJ2-7 few TRBV7-8 TRBD1 CASSPPGTGIREQYF TGTGCCAGCAGCCCGCCCGGGACAGGGATACGCGAGCAGTACTTC
TRBJ2-3 - TRBV9 - CASKRGGGHTDTQYF TGTGCCAGCAAACGGGGAGGAGGGCACACAGATACGCAGTATTTT
TRBJ2-3 - TRBV21-1 - CASSTRELDTQYF TGTGCCAGCAGCACTCGAGAACTAGATACGCAGTATTTT
TRBJ2-3 - TRBV6-1 TRBD2 CASARLSGSTDTQYF TGTGCCAGCGCACGACTTAGCGGGAGCACAGATACGCAGTATTTT
TRBJ2-1 - TRBV6-1 - CASREDGQFRNEQFF TGTGCCAGCAGGGAAGATGGACAGTTTAGGAATGAGCAGTTCTTC
TRBJ2-3 - TRBV19 - CASSTKIHTQYF TGTGCCAGTAGTACCAAGATCCATACGCAGTATTTT
TRBJ1-4 once TRBV4-1 - CASSQGTVSGLFF TGCGCCAGCAGCCAAGGGACCGTTAGTGGACTGTTTTTT
TRBJ2-7 - TRBV4-1 - CASSQEGPGVGYEQYF TGCGCCAGCAGCCAAGAGGGGCCAGGGGTGGGATACGAGCAGTACTTC
TRBJ2-3 - TRBV6-6 - CASLAAGYNTDTQYF TGTGCCAGCCTTGCGGCGGGCTATAACACAGATACGCAGTATTTT
TRBJ2-1 - TRBV5-1 - CASSSRRPNEQFF TGCGCCAGCAGCTCCCGGCGGCCCAATGAGCAGTTCTTC
TRBJ2-4 - TRBV19 TRBD2 CASTLAGGPGINIQYF TGTGCCAGTACACTAGCGGGAGGGCCAGGAATAAACATTCAGTACTTC
TRBJ2-2 - TRBV4-1 - CASSLLAGRDTGELFF TGCGCCAGCAGCCTCCTCGCAGGAAGGGACACCGGGGAGCTGTTTTTT